A single TCR beta chain is shown here with its context. The repertoire was sequenced with immunoSEQ multiplex PCR; TCRdb's copy has only in-frame clones and lacks some. This table has 550,000 to 850,000 clones, just under 75% appearing once. J gave up 4 bases and V 5 bases, and 8 bases lay outside the gene matches. The germline gives CDR1 MNHEY, CDR2 SVGAGI. The CDR3 is made up of 15 amino acids. The sample comes from a study of shared clonotypes between healthy human individuals. This chain connects TRBV6-5 to TRBJ2-3; 8 bases are shared with TRBD1. This TCR was recovered from a woman aged 25 to 45 in good health. The sequenced sample consisted of memory CD4+ T cells sorted from blood. Subset: CD45RA-negative fraction. The CDR3 DNA is TGTGCCAGCAGTCTCAGGGGGCGCGAATCAGATACGCAGTATTTT. Translation: CASSLRGRESDTQYF.